A single sample is the source of the 22 T cell receptor beta chains below, sequenced in a study of post-analysis software for immune sequencing data. Points from the study as a whole: Compared with controls, patients had more of about 5 TRBV segments, including TRBV5-6, TRBV5-1 and TRBV20-1.

Researchers reported that TCR beta cDNA libraries carried unique molecular identifiers. Each CDR3 protein gets one entry after TCRdb re-called the PCR reads with MiXCR. The sample includes about 170,000 distinct CDR3 sequences, 25% to 35% of them seen just once. Their target antigens are unknown. The material sequenced was blood. Receptors were obtained from a girl aged 5-17 years with multiple sclerosis.

The CDR3 DNA follows: TGTGCCAGCAGCTTGACGGGAGGCAAAAACATTCAGTACTTC. Translating gives CASSLTGGKNIQYF. V is TRBV7-2 and J is TRBJ2-4; 7 positions agree with TRBD2. With V trimmed by 3 bases and J by 3 bases, 2 bases remained unmatched. Germline V CDR1 and CDR2: SGHTA, FQGNSA. This CDR3 is built from 14 residues. Using reference TRBV7-2 and TRBJ2-4 for the parts outside the CDR3, the full variable domain is GAGVSQSPSNKVTEKGKDVELRCDPISGHTALYWYRQSLGQGLEFLIYFQGNSAPDKSGLPSDRFSAERTGGSVSTLTIQRTQQEDSAVYLCASSLTGGKNIQYFGAGTRLSVL.

This chain joins TRBV5-6 and TRBJ1-1; D uncertain. This CDR3 contains 15 residues. Trimming left V 4 bases short and J 4 bases short, with 17 bases between. Germline V CDR1 and CDR2: SGHDT, YYEEEE. The CDR3 DNA reads as TGTGCCAGCAGCCCGATCTTGAGAGGGAGCACTGAAGCTTTCTTT. Encoded protein: CASSPILRGSTEAFF.

To note about this clonotype: It may be a read error: a sequence one base away is much more abundant. The CDR3 does not close with the conserved phenylalanine or tryptophan, likely indicating a read error. The chain has TRBV5-1 and TRBJ2-3; D remains unclear. The CDR3 loop spans 14 amino acids. Per the germline V gene, CDR1 is SGHRS and CDR2 is YFSETQ. Trimming shortened V by 6 bases and J by 4 bases, and 15 bases separated the two germline ends. The chain's CDR3 is CASINTAGSDTQYL. The CDR3 nucleotides are TGCGCCAGCATTAATACTGCCGGTTCAGATACGCAGTATCTT.

The gene calls are TRBV12-5 and TRBJ1-1; TRBD1 might be the D (5 bases). V gave up 0 bases and J gave up 4 bases, with 12 bases separating them. The germline V gene has CDR1 LGHNT and CDR2 FRNRAP. The CDR3 length is 15 residues. The CDR3 coding sequence is TGTGCTAGTGGTTTGGTACGGTCAGGGTTCACTGAAGCTTTCTTT. Protein product: CASGLVRSGFTEAFF.

In this sample, this clonotype turned up a few times. The CDR3 DNA reads TGCAGTGCTAGAGGGGGATTCCAAGAGACCCAGTACTTC. It specifies CSARGGFQETQYF. V and J are TRBV20-1 and TRBJ2-5; D unclear. Germline CDR1 is DFQATT and CDR2 is SNEGSKA (reference sequence). Trimming pared 1 base from V and 1 base from J, leaving 7 bases between. This CDR3 has 13 amino acids.

Comments on this clonotype: Mismatch with germline at one junction end may stem from a read error. The chain employs TRBV12-3 or TRBV12-4 and TRBJ2-3, with 8 bases lining up with TRBD2. CDR3 size: 16 residues. The CDR3 loop reads CVSSLSSSGSTDTQYF. The CDR3 region has the DNA TGTGTCAGCAGTTTGTCCTCTAGCGGGAGCACAGATACGCAGTATTTT.

To note about this clonotype: A read error may explain this, as a much larger clone is one base away. The chain joins TRBV11-2 to TRBJ2-4; 11 positions match TRBD2. The J call could be wrong; TRBJ2-5 is a better fit for the DNA end. The CDR3 is 14 residues long. Germline V gene lookup returns CDR1 SGHAT and CDR2 FQNNGV. The CDR3 is CASSVLAGAETQYF. The CDR3 region has the DNA TGTGCCAGCAGTGTACTAGCGGGAGCGGAGACCCAGTACTTC.

The rearrangement uses TRBV11-3 and TRBJ2-3; maybe TRBD2 (5 bases). The CDR3 is made up of 13 amino acids. The ends were cut back, 8 bases at V and 6 bases at J, with 15 bases in the middle. Germline V lookup: CDR1 SGHNT, CDR2 YENEEA. The CDR3 loop reads CASGRLSGDTQYF. For the CDR3, the DNA is TGTGCCAGCGGCCGCCTAAGCGGCGATACGCAGTATTTT.

This chain connects TRBV15 to TRBJ2-7, with TRBD1 matching 8 bases. The V segment lost 8 bases and the J segment 0 bases; nucleotides outside the gene matches: 0. This CDR3 has 12 amino acids. Germline CDR1 and CDR2: LNHNV and YYDKDF (reference sequence). As DNA, the CDR3 is TGTGCCACCGGACAGGGCTCCTACGAGCAGTACTTC. This encodes CATGQGSYEQYF. Full variable domain (outside the CDR3, taken from reference TRBV15 and TRBJ2-7): DAMVIQNPRYQVTQFGKPVTLSCSQTLNHNVMYWYQQKSSQAPKLLFHYYDKDFNNEADTPDNFQSRRPNTSFCFLDIRSPGLGDTAMYLCATGQGSYEQYFGPGTRLTVT.

The chain recombines TRBV20-1 with TRBJ1-1, with TRBD1 matching over 7 bases. V shed 3 bases, J shed 6 bases, and the junction held 7 bases outside the gene matches. Germline lookup yields CDR1 DFQATT and CDR2 SNEGSKA (reference sequence). The CDR3 is 13 residues long. CDR3 bases: TGCAGTGCTAGTCGCAACAGGGGAGCTGAAGCTTTCTTT. It yields the protein CSASRNRGAEAFF.

This clonotype was seen a handful of times. This rearrangement joins TRBV5-1 to TRBJ2-3; 7 bases are a match to TRBD2. CDR3 length: 16 amino acids. The V segment lost 3 bases and the J segment 3 bases; nucleotides outside the gene matches: 10. Germline V gene data show CDR1 as SGHRS and CDR2 as YFSETQ. CDR3 nucleotide sequence: TGCGCCAGCAGCTCCTGGGGCGGGGGATCGACAGATACGCAGTATTTT. Residues: CASSSWGGGSTDTQYF.

This clonotype was seen ten or more times. The chain has TRBV12-3 or TRBV12-4 and TRBJ2-1, with 7 bases matching TRBD1. V gave up 4 bases and J gave up 10 bases; unmatched junction bases: 4. CDR3 size: 12 residues. The CDR3 DNA is TGTGCCAGCAGTTGGGGACAGCCGGAGCAGTTCTTC. Translation gives CASSWGQPEQFF.

The chain is built from TRBV3-1 and TRBJ1-2; tentatively, D is TRBD1 (6 bases). The CDR3 covers 14 residues. Trimming cost V 1 base and J 8 bases, with 14 bases left between them. Germline CDR1 is LGHDT and CDR2 is YNNKEL (reference sequence). CDR3: CASSQVVRDKGYTF. The CDR3, as DNA: TGTGCCAGCAGCCAAGTAGTCAGGGACAAAGGCTACACCTTC.

This chain links TRBV4-2 with TRBJ2-3; 10 bases align to TRBD2. The CDR3 runs to 19 residues. V shed 4 bases, J shed 0 bases, and the junction held 13 bases outside the gene matches. In germline, CDR1 is LGHNA, CDR2 YNFKEQ. The CDR3 DNA reads TGTGCCAGCAGCCCTAGGAGCGGGAGGGAAACCGCTAGCACAGATACGCAGTATTTT. Protein product: CASSPRSGRETASTDTQYF.

This clonotype was observed many times. The J gene is TRBJ2-7, the V gene TRBV25-1; 11 bases agree with TRBD2. The CDR3 extends over 14 amino acids. V lost 6 bases and J lost 7; bases outside the gene matches: 8. Germline V gives CDR1 MGHDK, CDR2 SYGVNS. Written as DNA, the CDR3 is TGTGCCAGCAGCGCCCTAGCGGGAGGAGGGGAGCAGTACTTC. As protein: CASSALAGGGEQYF.

This clonotype was counted a few times. CDR3 DNA: TGCAGTGCCGAGCGGGAGGGACGTGGAAGGCAGTATTTT. This codes for CSAEREGRGRQYF. V is TRBV20-1 and J is TRBJ2-3; 10 nucleotides agree with TRBD2. Germline V gives CDR1 DFQATT, CDR2 SNEGSKA (reference sequence). The CDR3 is made up of 13 amino acids. Trimming took 6 bases from V and 11 from J; bases not matched to a gene: 11.

As to this clonotype: This may be a read error: a much more frequent sequence differs by one nucleotide. The V and J genes are TRBV20-1 and TRBJ2-1; tentative D call: TRBD1 (6 bases). Germline loops: CDR1 DFQATT, CDR2 SNEGSKA (reference sequence). With 1 base removed from V and 10 bases from J, the gap between germline ends came to 14 bases. The CDR3 loop spans 13 amino acids. The CDR3 sequence is CSARAGVTYEQFF. CDR3 bases: TGCAGTGCTAGAGCAGGGGTAACCTACGAGCAGTTCTTC.

The chain has TRBV14 and TRBJ2-7; 8 bases align to TRBD1. The V gene's germline CDR1 is SGHDN and CDR2 FVKESK. The length of the CDR3 is 14 residues. After removal of 5 bases from V and 5 bases from J, the junction contained 8 bases not matched to a gene. DNA for the CDR3: TGTGCCAGCAGCTCTACCGGACAGGGCGACGAGCAGTACTTC. It is translated as CASSSTGQGDEQYF. The whole variable domain, filled in from reference TRBV14 and TRBJ2-7, reads EAGVTQFPSHSVIEKGQTVTLRCDPISGHDNLYWYRRVMGKEIKFLLHFVKESKQDESGMPNNRFLAERTGGTYSTLKVQPAELEDSGVYFCASSSTGQGDEQYFGPGTRLTVT.

J is TRBJ1-2 and V is TRBV6-6; D is unclear. Germline CDR1 reads MNHNY; CDR2 reads SVGAGI (reference sequence). This CDR3 contains 14 residues. Trimming pared 6 bases from V and 1 base from J, leaving 12 bases between. The CDR3 region has the DNA TGTGCCAGCAGCGCCATTCAGGTTAACTATGGCTACACCTTC. Protein product: CASSAIQVNYGYTF.

Ten or more counts support this clonotype. This chain connects TRBV9 to TRBJ2-7; TRBD2 might be the D (5 bases). The CDR3 is 12 amino acids. V dropped 7 bases and J dropped 0 bases, with 8 bases sitting between them. Germline V gene sequence: CDR1 SGDLS, CDR2 YYNGEE. CDR3 in amino acids: CASGGGSYEQYF. CDR3 bases: TGTGCCAGCGGAGGTGGCTCCTACGAGCAGTACTTC.

In regard to this clonotype: A junction boundary mismatches the germline segment, possibly from a read error. The genes are TRBV4-1 and TRBJ1-1; D gene unclear. This CDR3 has 15 residues. Germline V gene data show CDR1 as MGHRA and CDR2 as YSYEKL. The CDR3 here is CVSSQPRVGSTEAFF. The CDR3 region has the DNA TGCGTCAGCAGCCAACCCCGTGTTGGGAGTACTGAAGCTTTCTTT.

The chain is built from TRBV5-1 and TRBJ1-1; 8 nucleotides line up with TRBD1. CDR1 is SGHRS and CDR2 is YFSETQ in the germline V gene. This CDR3 spans 14 amino acids. The ends lost 4 bases at V and 2 bases at J; junction bases unmatched: 4. In nucleotides, the CDR3 is TGCGCCAGCAGCCAGGACAGGGTCAACACTGAAGCTTTCTTT. The encoded protein is CASSQDRVNTEAFF.